The 6 T cell receptor beta chains below come from one sample, sequenced in a study of patients with pleural tuberculosis. MiXCR, applied by TCRdb to the reads, yields one record per CDR3 protein. Among just under 30,000 distinct CDR3 sequences listed, under 20% were seen once. Material for sequencing was peripheral blood. These receptors were taken from a human donor with pleural tuberculosis.

This clonotype was observed at least ten times. The chain employs TRBV19 and TRBJ1-1; D is uncertain. The germline V and J ends were trimmed by 6 bases and 1 base, with 12 bases remaining between them. Germline V gene sequence: CDR1 LNHDA, CDR2 SQIVND (reference sequence). CDR3 length: 14 residues. The chain's CDR3 is CASSKKISNTEAFF. Written as DNA, the CDR3 is TGTGCCAGTAGCAAAAAAATCTCGAACACTGAAGCTTTCTTT.

At least ten counts were recorded for this clonotype. The CDR3 bases are TGCGCCAGCAGCCCGGACGTAGGGCGCGAGCAGTACTTC. Translation: CASSPDVGREQYF. This chain uses TRBV4-3 with TRBJ2-7; no clear D gene. Trimming stripped 4 bases from V and 6 bases from J, with 13 bases between. Germline V gives CDR1 LGHNA, CDR2 YSLEER. The CDR3 contains 13 residues.

The gene calls are TRBV6-2 or TRBV6-3 and TRBJ2-7; D unresolved. The length of the CDR3 is 12 residues. From germline, CDR1 is MNHEY and CDR2 SVGEGT. V was shortened by 4 bases and J by 2 bases, with 6 bases between the two germline ends. The CDR3 sequence is CASSSVPYEQYV. CDR3 in DNA: TGTGCCAGCAGTTCCGTCCCCTACGAGCAGTACGTC.

There are a few counts of this clonotype. The V gene is TRBV9, the J gene TRBJ2-1, with D possibly TRBD1 on 5 matching bases. With 4 bases removed from V and 7 bases from J, the gap between germline ends came to 12 bases. The CDR3 runs 13 residues. CDR1 is SGDLS and CDR2 is YYNGEE in the germline V gene. The CDR3: CASSSSGINEQFF. In DNA, the CDR3 is TGTGCCAGCAGCTCGTCAGGGATAAATGAGCAGTTCTTC.

The gene calls are TRBV20-1 and TRBJ1-3; D call uncertain. The V gene's germline CDR1 is DFQATT and CDR2 SNEGSKA (reference sequence). This CDR3 has 13 residues. V gave up 1 base and J gave up 0 bases, with 4 bases separating them. CDR3 sequence: CSARGGSGNTIYF. The CDR3 DNA reads as TGCAGTGCTAGAGGCGGCTCTGGAAACACCATATATTTT.

On this clonotype: A read error is possible here, since a much larger clone lies one base away. V and J are TRBV9 and TRBJ2-3; D might be TRBD1 or TRBD2, each matching 5 bases. Germline CDR1 SGDLS, CDR2 YYNGEE. The CDR3 loop spans 14 amino acids. CDR3 residues: CASSGRGSTDRQYF. Written as DNA, the CDR3 is TGTGCCAGCAGCGGACGGGGCTCCACAGATAGGCAGTATTTT.